This T cell receptor beta chain comes out of a study of blood T cell repertoires in COVID-19. Looking at the study overall: The United States, Italy and Spain supplied acute and convalescent COVID-19 samples. From T cells, B-cell-depleted T cells, or PBMCs came the material, which was cDNA or gDNA.

Study processing details: From reference gene primer amplification, estimates of nucleated cell counts were derived. Method: immunoSEQ multiplex PCR; TCRdb's copy keeps in-frame clones and lacks some. V, J and clone size reflect that table, while D and trimming were determined from the DNA. The table shows roughly 380,000 clones, with over 75% occurring only once. While infection was still active, Seattle patients were enrolled and then followed longitudinally. The CDR3 consists of 18 residues. Trimming removed 3 bases from V and 6 bases from J; junction bases left unmatched: 18. Germline CDR1 MDHEN, CDR2 SYDVKM.

The specimen was peripheral blood. The chain joins TRBV28 to TRBJ1-2; TRBD1 agrees at 8 bases. This TCR derives from a woman aged 40-49 years with COVID-19, enrolled during active disease. The CDR3 is CASSFGVGAGGESDGYTF. The DNA of the CDR3 is TGTGCCAGCAGTTTTGGAGTTGGGGCAGGGGGCGAGTCCGATGGCTACACCTTC.